One T cell receptor (beta chain) is described in this entry. The antigen remains unidentified. A read error may produce the germline difference seen at one junction end. Prepared libraries of TCR beta cDNA carried unique molecular identifiers. Each sample of roughly 1 to 11 million input T cells yielded about 500,000 cDNA molecules, so each molecule approximated one T cell. TCRdb ran MiXCR on the PCR reads and lists one entry per CDR3 protein. The sample includes about 570,000 distinct CDR3 sequences, around a third of them seen just once. The sample originates from a study of post-analysis software for immune sequencing data. Notes on the study in general: Comparison of patients with controls showed 4 to 6 TRBV segments more frequent in patients, TRBV5-6, TRBV5-1 and TRBV20-1 among them. Controls significantly exceeded multiple sclerosis patients in normalized Chao1 diversity.

The CDR3 length is 15 residues. In germline, CDR1 is KGHSY, CDR2 FQNENV. The TCR sequence derives from a girl aged 2-17 years with multiple sclerosis. The chain couples TRBV16 to TRBJ2-4, with D possibly being TRBD1 (6 bases). The sequenced sample was blood. The CDR3 sequence is CASSPEWAGANIQYF. CDR3 coding DNA: TGCGCCAGCAGCCCCGAGTGGGCAGGGGCGAACATTCAGTACTTC.